This entry is about one T cell receptor (beta chain). This clone was seen more than once but under ten times. The specificity of this receptor is unknown. No quality values exist for individual bases; no much larger clone is one base distant. This sample stems from a study of cytomegalovirus exposure and HLA in healthy donors (dated by TCRdb to about 2017). About the full investigation: In an earlier analysis of 587 of the donors, around 290 Gb of sequence data and 90 million to 130 million unique TCR beta sequences from 180 million or so T cells were reported. The genetic ancestry cluster associated with self-reported Caucasian donors included roughly 84% of the 350 to 500 genotyped donors. Donor age, sex, ethnicity and CMV serostatus were collected together with the repertoire data. Among several hundred genotyped donors of the cohort, an average of roughly 230,000 unique TCR beta nucleotide sequences was sequenced per donor, of which 15% to 20% were non-productive. An early release covering about 600 HLA-typed donors comprised about 320 gigabases of sequencing data and around 80 million unique TCR sequences. Every discovery cohort repertoire had been produced on one sequencing platform. Several DR-DQ haplotypes were handled as single units for association and clustering because linkage in the cohort was strong. Genome-wide SNP genotypes for about 65% of the roughly 670 donors were used in a later genetic analysis, which treated that subset as a discovery cohort. The study aimed to test whether signatures of past pathogen exposure could be identified by cataloging public T cell receptors. To decide whether each TCR beta V gene segment behaved as functional or pseudogenic, an earlier analysis of 587 of the donors relied on high-throughput TCR beta sequencing. To study patterns of TCR occurrence, a later analysis re-analyzed previously published TCR beta repertoires from around 670 donors and added high-resolution HLA genotyping. High-throughput TCR immunosequencing, statistical association of individual TCRs with disease status, and machine learning were combined to predict cytomegalovirus infection status. Typing coverage differed by locus: A, B, C, DRB1 and DQB1 were typed in roughly 629-630 donors, DQA1 in around 500, DPA1 in roughly 590, and DPB1 in around 440. The study used immunosequencing to profile the T cell repertoires of several hundred subjects and linked those repertoires to cytomegalovirus serostatus. The later analysis used no new phenotypic data to find candidate immune exposures, relying instead on TCR beta sequences and their occurrence across donors. In addition to the first cohort of roughly 700 subjects, a separate validation cohort of 120 different subjects was used. HLA typing covered class I and class II loci at four-digit resolution.

The CDR3, from cysteine to phenylalanine, totals 12 residues. Kept here is only the CDR3 DNA, which spans 36 bases and is read in frame from base 1. CDR1 and CDR2 are read off the germline V gene (reference sequence) as LNHDA and SQIVND. V and J lose 4 bases and 7 bases, and a span of 7 bases separates them. Overall study results and their limits: Fewer than 20 rarely observed V segments, including chromosome 9 orphons, were excluded from the earlier analysis of some 590 of the donors because counts were too low. The authors suggested that the approach could potentially be extended to other disease states and immunological phenotypes. According to a later analysis, TCR association rates differed among HLA loci, with DRB1 alleles showing the most associated TCRs and HLA-C alleles showing the fewest. Specific HLA alleles were associated with 15,000 to 20,000 TCR beta sequences at a false discovery rate of 0.05 in a later analysis. In a later analysis, most CMV-associated TCR beta chains were found to appear HLA-restricted, with HLA associations seemingly driven largely by CMV exposure. In an earlier analysis of about 550 of the donors, most TCR beta V segments were observed in productive rearrangements about 87% or about 30% of the time, broadly matching IMGT annotations. Most TCR sequences were seen in very few donors, while some public TCRs were found in many individuals. Correlated functional status among segregating V segments might be attributable to linkage disequilibrium, but an unknown experimental factor could not be ruled out. A cluster of highly shared sequence variants was judged likely to represent a technical artifact of the sequencing pipeline. A later genetic analysis associated a missense DCLRE1C variant with V-gene and J-gene trimming of TCR beta chains, and an independent cohort replicated the association. Immune exposure information for the cohort was limited to CMV serostatus. A later analysis reported that several top co-occurrence clusters appeared linked to parvovirus B19, influenza, CMV and Epstein-Barr virus. Roughly uniform sequencing depth across donors was assumed in presence/absence analyses, although this assumption may not hold. Because HLA typing was missing for some donors at each locus, association tests included only the typed subset. Some IMGT-functional V segments, including TRBV6-2 and TRBV6-3, could not be told apart with the 87-base-pair reads, so those segments were excluded. In a later analysis, HLA-associated TCR beta chains showed more clonal expansion and lower generation probabilities than non-associated chains that were equally common. Only TCR beta chains were sequenced in this cohort, and the absence of alpha or paired-chain data limited detectable features. A further reported finding was that TCR beta sequences accurately predicted the HLA-A and HLA-B alleles for most subjects in the first cohort. In vitro tests confirmed that a few of the cytomegalovirus-associated TCR beta chains recognize cytomegalovirus antigens. Assigning TCR associations to individual alleles was difficult when HLA alleles, especially DR and DQ, strongly co-occurred. A total of 150 or so TCR beta chains were listed by the study as associated with cytomegalovirus. A later genetic analysis reported fewer N-insertions in productive TCRs among donors in an Asian-associated ancestry cluster than the 666-donor mean. The classifier was reported to diagnose cytomegalovirus status with high specificity and sensitivity in both the original cohort and the validation cohort.

The cohort comprised hundreds of healthy bone marrow donors. At the time of sampling, every cohort member was nominally healthy, though immune exposures that went unrecorded were likely present. Of the roughly 620 cohort members, 250 to 300 had positive CMV serostatus and 352 had negative CMV serostatus, and CMV serostatus was not recorded for the donor. A peripheral blood sample was provided by each donor, and peripheral blood mononuclear cells were used for TCR beta sequencing. Genomic DNA extraction from the blood cell samples was performed with the Qiagen DNeasy Blood Extraction Kit. Library preparation was by the immunoSEQ multiplex PCR assay. A mixture of 60 forward primers for TCR Vbeta segments and 13 reverse primers for TCR Jbeta segments was used in the multiplex PCR. A multiplex PCR assay on genomic DNA amplified the CDR3 region of rearranged TCR beta genes. Amplified TCR beta libraries were sequenced as 87-base-pair reads on the Illumina HiSeq System. As for how the authors treated the data: In a later analysis, 70 million to 95 million unique TCR beta chains were counted across the 500 to 850 repertoires, and roughly 9.9 million of these chains were shared by at least two donors. A nearest-neighbor algorithm error-corrected the raw reads and collapsed the reads into unique sequences, merging closely related sequences to remove PCR and sequencing errors. V, D and J gene segments were assigned by aligning CDR3 sequences to IMGT reference sequences. Each retained sequence needed at least a six-nucleotide match to both a V gene segment and a J gene segment. Rearrangements were called productive when the CDR3 lacked stop codons and stayed in frame with V and J; all others were non-productive. Following IMGT convention, CDR3 was defined as the stretch from the second conserved V-encoded cysteine to the conserved J-encoded phenylalanine. Sequences without an unambiguous match to a single V gene segment were excluded from the earlier analysis of almost 600 of the donors. In an earlier analysis of 450 to 700 of the donors, V segments were called functional above 56.7% productive rearrangements and were called segregating when the between-donor standard deviation exceeded 5%. A statistical classification framework was developed to diagnose cytomegalovirus status using the catalog of TCR beta chain sequences. V and J gene assignment, in a later analysis, came from comparing TCR nucleotide sequences with IMGT/GENE-DB human TR gene sequences. Using the TCRdist pipeline, a later analysis assigned CDR3 sequences along with most-parsimonious VDJ recombination scenarios. In a later analysis, each TCR beta chain was defined by its CDR3 amino acid sequence together with its V-gene family, and reads without a unique V-gene family were excluded. As a way to deal with suspected cross-contamination and a sequencing artifact, a later analysis dropped over 550 nucleotide sequences that were highly shared and had low generation probability. For each public chain, a later analysis derived a clonal expansion index from normalized ranks of inferred template counts within each repertoire. In a later analysis, generation probabilities were computed with a VDJ recombination model fitted to out-of-frame rearrangements, and the resulting probabilities were checked against IGoR. In a later analysis, TCR-TCR, TCR-HLA and TCR-CMV co-occurrence was scored with hypergeometric tests, and a repertoire-size bias correction was applied to TCR pairs. False discovery rates were estimated in a later analysis by permuting HLA or CMV assignments 20 times. In a later analysis, co-occurring TCRs were grouped using DBSCAN, with TCRdist sequence similarity added in when clustering inside HLA-allele-positive subsets. Repertoires with fewer than 30,000 or more than 120,000 public chains, plus five repertoires with anomalous nucleotide sharing, were excluded from co-occurrence clustering. The clones in this table, taken by TCRdb from immuneACCESS, are in-frame only. Not every clone is retained; where verified, under half of the shortfall comes from an unresolved V gene, and the cause of the rest is unknown. That table supplies the V and J calls and clone size; D and trimming were determined from the DNA. This sample is represented by about 130,000 clones; about four fifths of them were singletons. The top ten clonotypes cover about 0.94% of the sample.

The clonotype was recovered from a human donor in good health. The sequenced material came from PBMCs. Recombination connected TRBV19 to TRBJ1-4, with the D gene too uncertain to name. In nucleotides, the sequence is TGTGCCAGTAGTACCCGGGGTGAAAAACTGTTTTTT. It translates to CASSTRGEKLFF. Here the CDR3 is joined to the reference TRBV19 and TRBJ1-4 genes, and the full variable domain is: DGGITQSPKYLFRKEGQNVTLSCEQNLNHDAMYWYRQDPGQGLRLIYYSQIVNDFQKGDIAEGYSVSREKKESFPLTVTSAQKNPTAFYLCASSTRGEKLFFGSGTQLSVL.